This T cell receptor beta chain is drawn from a study of T cells in tuberculosis. Regarding the study as a whole: GMM-specific TCRs were nearer to active tuberculosis alpha repertoires, suggesting expansion.

Sequenced by immunoSEQ multiplex PCR; TCRdb stores in-frame clones only, minus some. The data hold tens of thousands of clones, with 87% observed a single time. Trimming shortened V by 3 bases and J by 8 bases, and 13 bases separated the two germline ends. The CDR3 has 14 amino acids. Germline V gene data show CDR1 as MDHEN and CDR2 as SYDVKM. Noted time point: new active TB diagnosis, blood taken before or within 7 days of starting treatment. For this clone: The target antigen is unknown.

Specimen: PBMCs, collected at tuberculosis diagnosis. This TCR was sampled from an adult with tuberculosis. The chain combines TRBV28 with TRBJ1-4; D unresolved. This CDR3 reads CASSFGGSDEKLFF. The DNA for the CDR3 is TGTGCCAGCAGTTTCGGAGGTTCGGACGAAAAACTGTTTTTT.